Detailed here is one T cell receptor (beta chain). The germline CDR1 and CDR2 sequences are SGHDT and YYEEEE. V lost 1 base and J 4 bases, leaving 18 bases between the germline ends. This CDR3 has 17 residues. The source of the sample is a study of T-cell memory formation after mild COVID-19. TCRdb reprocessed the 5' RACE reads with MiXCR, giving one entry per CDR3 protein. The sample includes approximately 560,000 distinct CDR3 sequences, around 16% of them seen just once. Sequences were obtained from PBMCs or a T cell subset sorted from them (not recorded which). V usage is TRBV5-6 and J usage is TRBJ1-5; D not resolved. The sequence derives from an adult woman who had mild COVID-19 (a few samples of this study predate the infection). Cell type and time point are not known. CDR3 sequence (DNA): TGTGCCAGCAGCTTGAGGCGGGATCTCAGAACTAATCAGCCCCAGCATTTT. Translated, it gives CASSLRRDLRTNQPQHF.